The 23 T cell receptor beta chains presented below share a single source sample, sequenced in a study of naive CD8 T cells in extremely preterm neonates. Using immunoSEQ multiplex PCR, the repertoire was profiled, and TCRdb retains in-frame clones only, with some absent. Seen here are about 5,900 clones, about 97% observed once, and the top ten hold around 1.3%. Source material: naive CD8+ T cells from blood. The receptors shown here come from a human donor in good health.

J is TRBJ2-1 and V is TRBV28; no firm D call. Germline V lookup: CDR1 MDHEN, CDR2 SYDVKM. V lost 6 bases, J lost 0 bases, and 9 bases lay in between. This CDR3 comprises 14 residues. The DNA of the CDR3 is TGTGCCAGCAGCCCCCCCAGCTCCTACAATGAGCAGTTCTTC. Translating gives CASSPPSSYNEQFF.

This rearrangement joins TRBV30 to TRBJ2-1; D perhaps matches TRBD2 (6 bases). The CDR3 is 15 residues long. CDR1 and CDR2 from the germline V gene are GTSNPN and SVGIG (reference sequence). Trimming took off 5 bases at V and 0 bases at J, with 14 bases between the two ends. The CDR3, as DNA: TGTGCCTGGCTTCCGGGACTGAGCTCCTACAATGAGCAGTTCTTC. Translation: CAWLPGLSSYNEQFF.

The rearrangement joins TRBV7-3 to TRBJ2-7, with no clear D. Between the trimmed V and J ends, which lost 5 bases and 0 bases, there was a span of 11 bases. CDR1 SGHTA and CDR2 FQGTGA come from the germline V gene. The CDR3 sequence is 14 residues long. CDR3 sequence: CASSTQGGSYEQYF. In nucleotides, the CDR3 is TGTGCCAGCAGCACTCAAGGCGGCTCCTACGAGCAGTACTTC.

The J gene is TRBJ2-1, the V gene TRBV7-9; 7 bases are shared with TRBD1. The germline V gene has CDR1 SEHNR and CDR2 FQNEAQ (reference sequence). The CDR3 covers 16 residues. With V trimmed by 7 bases and J by 9 bases, 18 bases remained unmatched. CDR3 DNA sequence: TGTGCCAGCACCCCCCGGGACAGAGGTTCGGGTGGTGAGCAGTTCTTC. It translates to CASTPRDRGSGGEQFF.

V gene TRBV14 combines with J gene TRBJ1-1; 9 bases align to TRBD1. CDR1 and CDR2 (germline): SGHDN, FVKESK. The CDR3 has 16 residues. After removal of 2 bases from V and 3 bases from J, the junction contained 7 bases not matched to a gene. CDR3 amino acids: CASSQTGGAWYTEAFF. The CDR3 region has the DNA TGTGCCAGCAGCCAAACAGGGGGCGCGTGGTACACTGAAGCTTTCTTT.

This clone was seen just once. This chain joins TRBV29-1 and TRBJ2-1; maybe TRBD2 (6 bases). This CDR3 has 17 residues. Germline V gene data show CDR1 as SQVTM and CDR2 as ANQGSEA. V lost 0 bases, J lost 3 bases, and 18 bases lay in between. The chain's CDR3 is CSVEDPSPGGSYNEQFF. The CDR3 nucleotides read TGCAGCGTTGAAGATCCCTCCCCAGGAGGGAGCTACAATGAGCAGTTCTTC.

The CDR3 loop is CSVLTLNTEAFF. CDR3 nucleotides: TGCAGCGTCCTCACTCTGAACACTGAAGCTTTCTTT. V gene TRBV29-1 combines with J gene TRBJ1-1, with D unclear. Germline lookup yields CDR1 SQVTM and CDR2 ANQGSEA. Between the trimmed V and J ends, which lost 6 bases and 0 bases, there was a span of 8 bases. This CDR3 spans 12 amino acids.

The chain employs TRBV5-6 and TRBJ2-1; the match to TRBD2 covers 8 bases. The CDR3 spans 18 residues. V lost 4 bases, J lost 0 bases, and 12 bases stayed unmatched. Germline V gene sequence: CDR1 SGHDT, CDR2 YYEEEE. CDR3 loop: CASSPGGGTISSYNEQFF. As DNA, the CDR3 is TGTGCCAGCAGCCCCGGGGGGGGGACGATAAGCTCCTACAATGAGCAGTTCTTC.

The chain carries TRBV13 and TRBJ1-1; a possible D gene is TRBD1 (5 bases). This CDR3 has 16 amino acids. The germline V gene has CDR1 PRHDT and CDR2 FYEKMQ (reference sequence). The V end lost 5 bases, the J end lost 6 bases, and 22 bases lay between the germline ends. CDR3 in amino acids: CASSDRSLAPRPEAFF. CDR3 sequence (DNA): TGTGCCAGCAGCGACAGAAGCCTGGCCCCAAGACCTGAAGCTTTCTTT.

This sequence joins TRBV5-6 and TRBJ2-7; TRBD2 is a possible D gene (6 bases). Trimming left V 6 bases short and J 2 bases short, with 15 bases between. Germline V CDR1 and CDR2: SGHDT, YYEEEE. The CDR3 is made up of 14 amino acids. CDR3: CASTQAGIPYEQYF. The CDR3 DNA follows: TGTGCCAGCACCCAGGCGGGGATCCCCTACGAGCAGTACTTC.

The chain carries TRBV19 and TRBJ2-3, with D possibly matching TRBD1 (5 bases). CDR3 length equals 12 residues. Trimming took off 6 bases at V and 6 bases at J, with 10 bases between the two ends. Germline V CDR1 and CDR2: LNHDA, SQIVND (reference sequence). The CDR3 is CASRLGPDTQYF. As DNA, the CDR3 is TGTGCCAGTAGATTGGGGCCGGATACGCAGTATTTT.

This rearrangement joins TRBV6-6 to TRBJ2-6; D remains ambiguous. This CDR3 region has 12 residues. Deletions cut 10 bases from V and 1 base from J, with 5 bases between. Germline V gene data show CDR1 as MNHNY and CDR2 as SVGAGI (reference sequence). CDR3 sequence reads: CAIQSGANVLTF. The CDR3 bases are TGTGCCATCCAGTCTGGGGCCAACGTCCTGACTTTC.

The rearrangement links TRBV5-1 to TRBJ2-5, with D tentatively TRBD1 (6 bases). CDR1 is SGHRS, CDR2 YFSETQ, per germline. V lost 4 bases and J 5 bases, leaving 24 bases between the germline ends. This CDR3 region has 17 residues. CDR3 sequence: CASSLGAEWAGYETQYF. CDR3 bases: TGCGCCAGCAGCCTGGGGGCTGAGTGGGCAGGGTATGAGACCCAGTACTTC.

This chain uses TRBV29-1 with TRBJ2-1; 10 bases are a match to TRBD2. CDR3 length: 16 residues. After removal of 4 bases from V and 1 base from J, the junction contained 7 bases not matched to a gene. Germline V CDR1 and CDR2: SQVTM, ANQGSEA. CDR3 in DNA: TGCAGCGTTGCGAGGCCTAGCGGGGGTTCCTACAATGAGCAGTTCTTC. Translation: CSVARPSGGSYNEQFF.

J is TRBJ1-5 and V is TRBV10-2; unclear D gene. CDR1 and CDR2 (germline): WSHSY, SAAADI. The CDR3 sequence is 13 residues long. The V end was cut by 4 bases, the J end by 7 bases, with 11 bases between. This CDR3 reads CASSVGALQPQHF. In DNA, the CDR3 is TGCGCCAGCAGTGTGGGCGCTCTCCAGCCCCAGCATTTT.

V is TRBV15 and J is TRBJ2-1; 12 bases line up with TRBD1. In germline, CDR1 is LNHNV, CDR2 YYDKDF (reference sequence). V dropped 9 bases and J dropped 5; count of bases not matched to a gene: 5. The CDR3 loop spans 14 amino acids. The CDR3 protein is CATIGTGGHNEQFF. DNA for the CDR3: TGTGCCACTATCGGGACAGGGGGCCACAATGAGCAGTTCTTC. The full variable domain, completed using reference TRBV15 and TRBJ2-1, is DAMVIQNPRYQVTQFGKPVTLSCSQTLNHNVMYWYQQKSSQAPKLLFHYYDKDFNNEADTPDNFQSRRPNTSFCFLDIRSPGLGDTAMYLCATIGTGGHNEQFFGPGTRLTVL.

The V and J genes are TRBV4-1 and TRBJ2-1; tentative D call: TRBD2 (5 bases). CDR1 MGHRA and CDR2 YSYEKL come from the germline V gene. Between the trimmed V and J ends, which lost 4 bases and 10 bases, there was a span of 14 bases. The CDR3 sequence is 13 residues long. The CDR3 DNA reads TGCGCCAGCAGCCCCCTAACTAGGGAGGAGCAGTTCTTC. This gives the protein CASSPLTREEQFF.

The chain carries TRBV28 and TRBJ2-1; 10 nucleotides match TRBD2. Germline assignment: CDR1 MDHEN and CDR2 SYDVKM. This CDR3 has 18 residues. V gave up 4 bases and J gave up 3 bases; unmatched junction bases: 12. CDR3 nucleotide sequence: TGTGCCAGCAGTTCCGGGACTAGCGTGAACGTTGTCTACAATGAGCAGTTCTTC. Protein sequence: CASSSGTSVNVVYNEQFF. Drawing the rest from reference TRBV28 and TRBJ2-1, the complete variable domain is DVKVTQSSRYLVKRTGEKVFLECVQDMDHENMFWYRQDPGLGLRLIYFSYDVKMKEKGDIPEGYSVSREKKERFSLILESASTNQTSMYLCASSSGTSVNVVYNEQFFGPGTRLTVL.

The chain joins TRBV6-5 to TRBJ2-1; the D gene is possibly TRBD2 (6 bases). Trimming cost V 1 base and J 3 bases, with 13 bases left between them. Looked up from germline, CDR1 is MNHEY and CDR2 is SVGAGI. This CDR3 contains 16 residues. CDR3 sequence (DNA): TGTGCCAGCAGTTACTTAGGTATCGGGGGCTACAATGAGCAGTTCTTC. Its translation: CASSYLGIGGYNEQFF.

The chain's CDR3 is CASSGGTGGTYEQYF. The DNA for the CDR3 is TGCGCCAGCAGCGGTGGGACAGGGGGTACCTACGAGCAGTACTTC. The chain combines TRBV5-1 with TRBJ2-7; 11 nucleotides align to TRBD1. The ends lost 4 bases at V and 2 bases at J; junction bases unmatched: 5. CDR1 and CDR2 from the germline V gene are SGHRS and YFSETQ. The CDR3 has 15 residues.

This chain joins TRBV5-5 and TRBJ1-4; D gene unclear. The CDR3 has 17 amino acids. V was pared by 1 base and J by 7 bases, with 20 bases between. Germline V gives CDR1 SGHKS, CDR2 YYEKEE (reference sequence). As DNA, the CDR3 is TGTGCCAGCAGCTTGACCCCGGCGGCCCTTAGAAGTGAAAAACTGTTTTTT. This sequence encodes CASSLTPAALRSEKLFF. The complete variable domain, with remaining parts taken from reference TRBV5-5 and TRBJ1-4, reads DAGVTQSPTHLIKTRGQQVTLRCSPISGHKSVSWYQQVLGQGPQFIFQYYEKEERGRGNFPDRFSARQFPNYSSELNVNALLLGDSALYLCASSLTPAALRSEKLFFGSGTQLSVL.

The V gene is TRBV9, the J gene TRBJ2-1; D is unresolved. Trimming removed 0 bases at V and 4 bases at J, with 8 bases between. The CDR3 has 14 amino acids. The germline V gene encodes CDR1 SGDLS and CDR2 YYNGEE. CDR3 residues: CASSVEASYNEQFF. The CDR3, as DNA: TGTGCCAGCAGCGTAGAGGCTAGTTACAATGAGCAGTTCTTC.

The V and J genes are TRBV7-9 and TRBJ2-5; D uncertain. The last part of the DNA fits TRBJ2-7 better; the J call may be wrong. Germline assignment: CDR1 SEHNR and CDR2 FQNEAQ (reference sequence). This CDR3 has 12 residues. CDR3 bases: TGTGCCAGCAGCTTAGAAGTCTACGAGCAGTACTTC. It codes for CASSLEVYEQYF.